The present T cell receptor (beta chain) was sequenced within a study of shared clonotypes between healthy human individuals. Whole-study findings and limits: Generally, estimated richness proved larger in naive subsets than it did in memory subsets.

In the source study's methods: ImmunoSEQ output lacked quality scores and full-length reads, limiting matched filtering. Libraries were prepared by immunoSEQ multiplex PCR; TCRdb keeps only in-frame clonotypes and omits some of them. D and trimming come from the DNA, and the V and J calls and clone size come from that table. The sample holds about 2.3 million clones, over 90% seen once. The germline CDR1 and CDR2 sequences are MDHEN and SYDVKM. The CDR3 length is 16 residues. The V and J ends lost 2 bases and 3 bases respectively, with 16 bases between them. A note on this clone: Its target is unknown.

The rearrangement links TRBV28 to TRBJ1-1, with D possibly matching TRBD1 (6 bases). This sequence originates from a man aged 18 to 29 in good health. Some clones in this sample may be carry-over from other donors' samples. Sequenced input: naive CD4+ T cells from PBMCs. Sample subset: CD45RA+ positively selected. The DNA for the CDR3 is TGTGCCAGCAGTTTACTTACTGGACAGCCTTACACTGAAGCTTTCTTT. Translated, it gives CASSLLTGQPYTEAFF.